The clone carrying this TCR beta chain was recorded a few times. Its antigen is not known. A junction end diverges from the germline sequence, so it may reflect a read error. A single record per CDR3 protein comes from TCRdb applying MiXCR to the multiplex PCR reads. The sample has fewer than 140,000 distinct CDR3 sequences; around 30% are singletons. This sample is part of a study of breast tumors, draining lymph nodes, adjacent tissues. Breast cancer patients provided tissue from their axillary draining lymph nodes. Study-level findings and limits: Tumor TCR diversity was below lymph nodes but above nontumor tissue. Data fit most tumor T cells coming from lymph node, expanding in tumor.

Germline CDR1 DFQATT, CDR2 SNEGSKA (reference sequence). The CDR3 covers 16 residues. The sample taken for sequencing was axillary lymph node tissue. The chain has TRBV20-1 and TRBJ2-7; D is ambiguous. The sequence was obtained from a female donor with breast cancer. Some clones in this sample may be carry-over from other donors' samples. Here the CDR3 reads CSARGLGRQSSYEQHF. The DNA of the CDR3 is TGCAGTGCTAGAGGTCTCGGACGTCAGAGCTCCTACGAGCAGCACTTC.